Below, one T cell receptor beta chain is given with its context. With 6 bases clipped from V and 0 bases from J, the junction kept 9 bases outside the gene matches. The CDR3 is 16 residues long. Looked up from germline, CDR1 is SGHAT and CDR2 is FQNNGV. This sample is drawn from a study of cytomegalovirus exposure and HLA in healthy donors. Using immunoSEQ multiplex PCR, the repertoire was profiled, and TCRdb retains in-frame clones only, with some absent. The repertoire holds tens of thousands of clones, with roughly 94% as singletons. This TCR was recovered from a young woman in good health and CMV-seropositive. The sequencing sample was made of PBMCs. This chain uses TRBV11-2 with TRBJ2-3; 7 positions agree with TRBD1. The CDR3 bases are TGTGCCAGCAGGAGGAACCGGGACAGAAGCACAGATACGCAGTATTTT. It is translated as CASRRNRDRSTDTQYF.